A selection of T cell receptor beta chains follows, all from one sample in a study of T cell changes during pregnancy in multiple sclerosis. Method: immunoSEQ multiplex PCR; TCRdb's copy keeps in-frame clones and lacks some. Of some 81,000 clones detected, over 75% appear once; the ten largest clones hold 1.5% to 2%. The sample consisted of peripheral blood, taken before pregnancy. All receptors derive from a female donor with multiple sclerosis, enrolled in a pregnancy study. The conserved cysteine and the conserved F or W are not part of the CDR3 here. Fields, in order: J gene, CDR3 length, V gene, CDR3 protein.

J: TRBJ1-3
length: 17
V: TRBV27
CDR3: ASSSSRDRALLSGNTIY

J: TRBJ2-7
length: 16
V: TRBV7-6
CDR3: ASSLEAPGLAGVYEQY

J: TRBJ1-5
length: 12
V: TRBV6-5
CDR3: ASSYTGRSAPQH

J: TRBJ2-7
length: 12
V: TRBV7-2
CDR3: ASRIQGNSYEQY

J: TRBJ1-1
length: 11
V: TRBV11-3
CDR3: ASSLSPNTEAF

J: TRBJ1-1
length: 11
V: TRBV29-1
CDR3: SAHDYLNTEAF

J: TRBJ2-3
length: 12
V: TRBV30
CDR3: AWTRDSLADTQY

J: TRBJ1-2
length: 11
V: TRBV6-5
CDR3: ASSFHREAGYT

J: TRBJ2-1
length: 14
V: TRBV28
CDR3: ASSLPTSGGNNEQF

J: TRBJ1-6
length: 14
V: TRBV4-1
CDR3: ASSLPAAGLYSPLH

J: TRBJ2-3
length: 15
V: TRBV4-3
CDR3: ASSQGSGRGRMGTQY

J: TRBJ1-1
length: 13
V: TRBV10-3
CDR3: AIRQGAGENTEAF

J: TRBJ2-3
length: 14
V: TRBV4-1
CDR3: ASSLVGQDRTDTQY

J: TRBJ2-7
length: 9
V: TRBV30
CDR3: AWSAQGGQY